This T cell receptor beta chain was obtained from a study of early T cells in non-severe SARS-CoV-2 infection. This clonotype occurred many times. J was trimmed by 4 bases and V by 4 bases; bases with no gene match: 4. Germline V gives CDR1 LNHDA, CDR2 SQIVND (reference sequence). This CDR3 is 15 amino acids long. Unique molecular identifiers were attached to individual cDNA molecules. TCRdb fed the 5' RACE reads into MiXCR, producing one record per CDR3 protein. This sample has 50,000 to 70,000 distinct CDR3 sequences, with about 6% found just once. The chain carries TRBV19 and TRBJ2-1; 10 nucleotides match TRBD2. This sample comprised whole blood, obtained at baseline. The clonotype comes from an adult who was a healthcare worker with PCR-confirmed SARS-CoV-2 infection or an uninfected control (not recorded which). CDR3 DNA sequence: TGTGCCAGTAGTACGGCACTAGCGGGGTACAATGAGCAGTTCTTC. Its protein is CASSTALAGYNEQFF.